This T cell receptor beta chain was observed in a study of regulatory T cells in long-lasting Graves disease. Broader study findings: Favoring TRBV28, TRBJ1-2 and TRBJ2-5 was a feature seen in persistent disease.

From germline, CDR1 is DFQATT and CDR2 SNEGSKA (reference sequence). The germline V and J ends were trimmed by 1 base and 6 bases, with 12 bases remaining between them. The length of the CDR3 is 13 residues. Described time point: newly diagnosed GD, antithyroid drugs for less than 3 months. TCR sequences were obtained from RNA taken from PBMCs. With iRepertoire HTBI primers and Arm-PCR of CDR3 regions, TCR beta libraries were built. From the multiplex PCR reads, TCRdb called clonotypes with MiXCR, one entry per CDR3 protein. The profile shows 560,000 or so distinct CDR3 sequences, roughly a sixth of them singletons. On this clonotype itself: Its antigen is currently unknown.

This sample also belongs to another study, concerning T cells in Graves' hyperthyroidism and ophthalmopathy. From that second work: Most clonotypes expanded in thyroid above 0.001 were likewise present in blood. The model's output predicted ophthalmopathy at a median of about 6.5 months prior to onset.

The clonotype originates from a young man with Graves disease. The chain uses TRBV20-1 and TRBJ1-2; tentative D call: TRBD1 (5 bases). Here the sequenced sample was peripheral blood mononuclear cells (PBMCs), taken at new diagnosis, from a patient treated with antithyroid drugs. CDR3 nucleotide sequence: TGCAGTGCTAGAGTTTCGAGGGGCCATGGCTACACCTTC. It encodes CSARVSRGHGYTF.